This TCR beta chain was recovered during a study of T cell repertoires and Cas9 in healthy adults. Study information: Characterization of SpCas9-reactive CD4 and CD8 T cells covered multi-effector potency, cytotoxicity and lineage. Study-wide findings and caveats: Reportedly, SpCas9-reactive effector T cell proliferation and function were mitigated by SpCas9-reactive Tregs in vitro.

This CDR3 region has 20 residues. V was clipped by 3 bases and J by 1 base; unmatched bases: 15. Germline CDR1 LGHNT, CDR2 FRNRAP. This clone has a single count. Its antigen is unidentified. TCRdb's copy holds only in-frame clones and misses some; the assay was immunoSEQ multiplex PCR. Among tens of thousands of clones listed, under 95% were seen once. Source material: CD4+ effector T cells (CD127+, CD25-, CD137-, CD154-) from PBMCs; culture status not recorded. This rearrangement joins TRBV12-5 to TRBJ2-1; 10 bases align to TRBD2. The source is a human donor in good health. The CDR3 nucleotides read TGTGCTAGTGGTTTTACCGGGACTAGCGCGAGTAGGGGGTCCTACAATGAGCAGTTCTTC. It translates to CASGFTGTSASRGSYNEQFF.